This is a list of T cell receptor beta chains from one sample in a study of cytomegalovirus exposure and HLA in healthy donors. The table came from immunoSEQ multiplex PCR; TCRdb's copy has only in-frame clones and leaves some out. The sample shows around 93,000 clones, roughly 67% of them seen only once. Material for sequencing was PBMCs. The receptors come from a boy aged 10-17 years in good health and CMV-seropositive. CDR3s include the opening cysteine and the closing phenylalanine or tryptophan. D genes are given only for firm matches. Size is omitted from some rows. Given values are once, few, many or a class for expanded clones.

clone_size | j_call | d_call | v_call | cdr3_aa | cdr3_nt
- | TRBJ1-2 | - | TRBV19 | CASSDRGNGYTF | TGTGCCAGTAGTGACCGCGGGAATGGCTACACCTTC
- | TRBJ2-7 | TRBD1 | TRBV4-2 | CASSQGPTGGEQYF | TGTGCCAGCAGCCAGGGACCGACAGGGGGTGAGCAGTACTTC
- | TRBJ2-3 | - | TRBV19 | CASSIQGSGTQYF | TGTGCCAGTAGTATACAGGGGTCGGGGACGCAGTATTTT
- | TRBJ1-2 | - | TRBV29-1 | CSVDTTASWTF | TGCAGCGTTGATACGACAGCCTCTTGGACCTTC
once | TRBJ2-3 | - | TRBV25-1 | CASSGRLAGSTDTQYF | TGTGCCAGCAGTGGGCGACTGGCGGGGAGCACAGATACGCAGTATTTT
once | TRBJ2-1 | - | TRBV5-5 | CASSLTGNYNEQFF | TGTGCCAGCAGCTTGACGGGGAACTACAATGAGCAGTTCTTC
- | TRBJ1-5 | - | TRBV2 | CASNTNRNQPQHF | TGTGCCAGCAATACAAACAGGAATCAGCCCCAGCATTTT
- | TRBJ1-4 | TRBD1 | TRBV5-1 | CASSVGQGNEKLFF | TGCGCCAGCAGCGTGGGACAGGGGAATGAAAAACTGTTTTTT
- | TRBJ1-2 | - | TRBV30 | CAWSTGTGNGYPF | TGTGCCTGGAGTACCGGGACTGGAAATGGCTACCCCTTC
- | TRBJ2-5 | TRBD2 | TRBV29-1 | CSVEWAGGLRETQYF | TGCAGCGTTGAATGGGCGGGAGGCTTGAGGGAGACCCAGTACTTC
- | TRBJ1-2 | - | TRBV2 | CASKYPPSRGAYGYTF | TGTGCCAGTAAATACCCCCCCTCTAGGGGTGCCTATGGCTACACCTTC
- | TRBJ1-1 | TRBD1 | TRBV19 | CASTVGGTVNTEAFF | TGTGCCAGTACCGTAGGCGGGACAGTGAACACTGAAGCTTTCTTT
- | TRBJ1-2 | TRBD1 | TRBV19 | CASTYLGQDYGYTF | TGTGCCAGTACCTATCTCGGACAGGACTATGGCTACACCTTC
- | TRBJ2-7 | TRBD1 | TRBV29-1 | CSVEYRDRGDYEQYF | TGCAGCGTTGAATACCGGGACAGGGGGGACTACGAGCAGTACTTC
- | TRBJ1-2 | - | TRBV6-1 | CASSEVWQGDGYPF | TGTGCCAGCAGTGAAGTATGGCAGGGTGACGGCTACCCCTTC
- | TRBJ1-1 | - | TRBV19 | CASSRVQGNTEAFF | TGTGCCAGTAGTCGAGTACAGGGGAACACTGAAGCTTTCTTT
- | TRBJ2-2 | - | TRBV2 | CASQIDTANTGELFF | TGTGCCAGCCAAATTGACACCGCGAACACCGGGGAGCTGTTTTTT
few | TRBJ2-1 | TRBD1 | TRBV10-1 | CASSGTGTGFYNEQFF | TGCGCCAGCTCGGGGACCGGGACAGGGTTCTACAATGAGCAGTTCTTC
- | TRBJ2-3 | - | TRBV19 | CASSIGSTFTDTQYF | TGTGCCAGTAGTATAGGTAGTACCTTCACAGATACGCAGTATTTT
- | TRBJ2-7 | TRBD2 | TRBV28 | CASSLGGKSYEQYF | TGTGCCAGCAGCCTCGGGGGGAAGTCCTACGAGCAGTACTTC
- | TRBJ1-2 | - | TRBV30 | CAWSVIPDGYTF | TGTGCCTGGAGTGTAATCCCGGATGGCTACACCTTC
medium-sized | TRBJ2-1 | - | TRBV9 | CASSVASEQFF | TGTGCCAGCAGCGTAGCTAGTGAGCAGTTCTTC
few | TRBJ2-5 | TRBD1 | TRBV13 | CASRTHRGPQETQYF | TGTGCCAGCAGAACCCACAGGGGCCCCCAAGAGACCCAGTACTTC
- | TRBJ2-7 | TRBD2 | TRBV11-2 | CASRGLAGGVREQYF | TGTGCCAGCAGGGGACTAGCGGGAGGGGTCCGCGAGCAGTACTTC
- | TRBJ1-3 | - | TRBV5-6 | CASSLTRAFGNTIYF | TGTGCCAGCAGCTTAACGAGGGCTTTCGGAAACACCATATATTTT
- | TRBJ1-5 | - | TRBV10-2 | CATSTDMTSNQPQHF | TGCGCCACCTCTACAGACATGACCAGCAATCAGCCCCAGCATTTT
few | TRBJ2-5 | TRBD1 | TRBV29-1 | CSVEESPGQAKTQYF | TGCAGCGTTGAAGAGTCTCCGGGACAGGCTAAGACCCAGTACTTC
- | TRBJ2-1 | TRBD2 | TRBV7-2 | CASSFGLGEGINEQFF | TGTGCCAGCAGCTTCGGACTGGGGGAGGGGATCAATGAGCAGTTCTTC
- | TRBJ2-1 | TRBD2 | TRBV18 | CASSRFGTSGDNEQFF | TGTGCCAGCTCCCGCTTTGGGACTAGCGGCGACAATGAGCAGTTCTTC
- | TRBJ1-2 | - | TRBV19 | CASSISGQTANYGYTF | TGTGCCAGTAGTATAAGCGGACAGACGGCTAACTATGGCTACACCTTC
- | TRBJ1-3 | TRBD1 | TRBV10-3 | CAISDRDRGGGNTIYF | TGTGCCATCAGTGATCGGGACAGGGGAGGTGGAAACACCATATATTTT
few | TRBJ1-4 | - | TRBV11-2 | CASSLGVGVTNEKLFF | TGTGCCAGCAGCTTAGGGGTAGGGGTGACTAATGAAAAACTGTTTTTT
few | TRBJ2-7 | - | TRBV5-1 | CASTGAGWDEQYF | TGCGCCAGCACTGGTGCAGGGTGGGACGAGCAGTACTTC
- | TRBJ2-2 | - | TRBV4-2 | CASSQDPYGGLYTGELFF | TGTGCCAGCAGCCAAGACCCGTATGGAGGGTTGTACACCGGGGAGCTGTTTTTT
few | TRBJ1-4 | TRBD1 | TRBV28 | CASRQGAREKLFF | TGTGCCAGCAGACAGGGGGCTCGCGAAAAACTGTTTTTT
- | TRBJ2-3 | - | TRBV11-2 | CASDRTGDTQYF | TGTGCCAGCGACCGCACGGGAGATACGCAGTATTTT
few | TRBJ2-5 | - | TRBV18 | CASSRRPAETQETQYF | TGTGCCAGCTCACGTCGTCCGGCGGAAACCCAAGAGACCCAGTACTTC
- | TRBJ1-4 | - | TRBV4-2 | CASSQIQHKLFF | TGTGCCAGCAGCCAAATACAGCATAAACTGTTTTTT
- | TRBJ1-5 | - | TRBV19 | CASSIVQGNQPQHF | TGTGCCAGTAGTATAGTGCAGGGTAATCAGCCCCAGCATTTT
- | TRBJ1-1 | TRBD1 | TRBV13 | CASSGNRGRTEAFF | TGTGCCAGCAGCGGAAACAGGGGGAGGACTGAAGCTTTCTTT
- | TRBJ2-3 | TRBD2 | TRBV5-1 | CASRALAEYTDTQYF | TGCGCCAGCAGGGCCCTAGCGGAGTACACAGATACGCAGTATTTT
- | TRBJ1-2 | TRBD1 | TRBV27 | CASYQLLSGTGGGYGYTF | TGTGCCAGCTACCAACTACTCTCCGGGACAGGGGGCGGCTATGGCTACACCTTC
few | TRBJ1-1 | - | TRBV29-1 | CSVASKLNTEAFF | TGCAGCGTGGCCAGTAAATTGAACACTGAAGCTTTCTTT
- | TRBJ2-7 | TRBD1 | TRBV4-3 | CASSQSTGGLPSYEQYF | TGCGCCAGCAGCCAGTCGACAGGGGGCCTTCCATCCTACGAGCAGTACTTC
- | TRBJ2-3 | - | TRBV5-8 | CASSSGLTSESTDTQYF | TGTGCCAGCAGCTCAGGACTGACGAGCGAGTCCACAGATACGCAGTATTTT
- | TRBJ1-2 | - | TRBV27 | CASSPDSYYGYTF | TGTGCCAGCAGTCCGGACAGCTACTATGGCTACACCTTC
many | TRBJ2-7 | TRBD2 | TRBV2 | CASSEVAGGEQYF | TGTGCCAGCAGTGAGGTAGCGGGGGGCGAGCAGTACTTC
few | TRBJ2-7 | - | TRBV4-3 | CASSQVFGGYEQYF | TGCGCCAGCAGCCAAGTTTTCGGAGGCTACGAGCAGTACTTC
- | TRBJ1-5 | - | TRBV6-5 | CASSRYSNQPQHF | TGTGCCAGCAGTCGCTATAGCAATCAGCCCCAGCATTTT
few | TRBJ2-1 | TRBD2 | TRBV15 | CATSRVRGSDVDEQFF | TGTGCCACCAGCAGAGTACGCGGGAGCGATGTCGATGAGCAGTTCTTC
- | TRBJ2-1 | TRBD2 | TRBV13 | CASSLAGGGVGHEQFF | TGTGCCAGCAGCTTAGCGGGCGGGGGGGTAGGCCATGAGCAGTTCTTC
few | TRBJ2-6 | - | TRBV5-4 | CASSFGRSAGANVLTF | TGTGCCAGCAGCTTTGGTCGGTCCGCTGGGGCCAACGTCCTGACTTTC
- | TRBJ2-7 | TRBD1 | TRBV10-1 | CASSPGTAIYEQYF | TGCGCCAGCTCCCCCGGGACAGCTATCTACGAGCAGTACTTC
- | TRBJ2-7 | TRBD1 | TRBV29-1 | CSGGEGQGAYEQYF | TGCAGTGGAGGGGAGGGACAGGGGGCCTACGAGCAGTACTTC
- | TRBJ1-1 | TRBD1 | TRBV29-1 | CSVGQGSVRTEAFF | TGCAGCGTTGGACAGGGTTCGGTGAGGACTGAAGCTTTCTTT